The clone carrying this T cell receptor (delta chain) has a handful of counts. What it recognizes is unknown. This record comes from a study of Vδ1+ human thymocytes. The template was reverse-transcribed extracted RNA. Pooled V-gene forward primers with one constant-region reverse primer generated the CDR3 amplicons by multiplex PCR. TCRdb re-analyzed the multiplex PCR reads via CATT. The data show around 23,000 delta-chain clones, more than 6.5% seen once. The CDR3 is made up of 23 amino acids. The germline V gene has CDR1 TSWWSYY and CDR2 QGS. Trimming cost V 3 bases and J 0 bases; bases outside gene matches: 22. Study outcomes and limitations: Bulk data may be misread because of unexpected Vdelta2 sequences. Thymic TRG and TRD repertoires appeared highly polyclonal.

The material sequenced was Vdelta1+ gamma-delta thymocytes from the thymus. Sample subset: FACS-sorted CD3+ TCRalphabeta- TCRVdelta1+ TCRVdelta2- thymocytes. This receptor was obtained from a girl under three years old who had congenital heart surgery. The rearrangement joins TRDV1 to TRDJ1; 13 bases line up with TRDD3. CDR3 sequence (DNA): TGTGCTCTTGGGGACTCGTTCCGGCCTGCCCACTGGGGGATACGGATGTACACCGATAAACTCATCTTT. Translating gives CALGDSFRPAHWGIRMYTDKLIF.